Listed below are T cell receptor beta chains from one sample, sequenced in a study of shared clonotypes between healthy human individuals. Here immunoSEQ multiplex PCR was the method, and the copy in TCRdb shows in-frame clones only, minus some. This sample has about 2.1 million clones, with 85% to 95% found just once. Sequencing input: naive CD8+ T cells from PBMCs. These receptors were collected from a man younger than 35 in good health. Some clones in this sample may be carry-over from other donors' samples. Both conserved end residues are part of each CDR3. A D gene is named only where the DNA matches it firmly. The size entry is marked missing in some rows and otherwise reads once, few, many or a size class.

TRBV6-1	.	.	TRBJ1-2	TGTGCCAGCAGTACCCGGACAGTCCTTAATGGCTACACCTTC	CASSTRTVLNGYTF
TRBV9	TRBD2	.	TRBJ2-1	TGTGCCAGCAGCGTAGTCGATGGCGGGAGGGCCGAGCAGTTCTTC	CASSVVDGGRAEQFF
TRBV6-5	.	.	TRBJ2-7	TGTGCCAGCAGTTATCTCCCGGGGCGTGCCGACGAGCAGTACTTC	CASSYLPGRADEQYF
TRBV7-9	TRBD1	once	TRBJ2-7	TGTGCCAGCAGCTGGGGCCGGGACAGGGGATTTGAGCAGTACTTC	CASSWGRDRGFEQYF
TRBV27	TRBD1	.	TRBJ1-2	TGTGCCAGCAGTTTATGGCAGGGGGGTAACTATGGCTACACCTTC	CASSLWQGGNYGYTF
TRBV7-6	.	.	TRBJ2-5	TGTGCCAGCATCCCCCCCCCGACTGCTAAAGAGACCCAGTACTTC	CASIPPPTAKETQYF
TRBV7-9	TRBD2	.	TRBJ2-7	TGTGCCAGCAGCCCCCGACTAGCGGGAGACGGATCCTACGAGCAGTACTTC	CASSPRLAGDGSYEQYF
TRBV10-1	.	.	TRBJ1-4	TGCGCCAGCAGTGATTTGCCAGGGAAAAAACTGTTTTTT	CASSDLPGKKLFF
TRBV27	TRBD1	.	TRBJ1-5	TGTGCCAGCAGGCTCACAGGGGTCTCCAATCAGCCCCAGCATTTT	CASRLTGVSNQPQHF
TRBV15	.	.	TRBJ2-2	TGTGCCACCAGCAGAGATCAGGACAGCGACACCGGGGAGCTGTTTTTT	CATSRDQDSDTGELFF
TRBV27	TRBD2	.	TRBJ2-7	TGTGCCAGCAGCCACGGACTAGCGGGAGACGAGCAGTACTTC	CASSHGLAGDEQYF
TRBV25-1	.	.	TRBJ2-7	TGTGCCAGCGGACAGAAAGACGAGCAGTACTTC	CASGQKDEQYF
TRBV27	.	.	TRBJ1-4	TGTGCCAGCAGTACGCGGGACGGAACTAATGAAAAACTGTTTTTT	CASSTRDGTNEKLFF
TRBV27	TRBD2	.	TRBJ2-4	TGTGCCAGCAGTTTATTCGGGGGGAGCAAAAACATTCAGTACTTC	CASSLFGGSKNIQYF
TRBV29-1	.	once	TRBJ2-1	TGCAGCGTTGAAAGCCCACCGCGGGGGCAATACAATGAGCAGTTCTTC	CSVESPPRGQYNEQFF
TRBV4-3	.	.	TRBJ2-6	TGCGCCAGCAGCCAACCCCAGAGGGGGGTGCCAAACTCTGGGGCCAACGTCCTGACTTTC	CASSQPQRGVPNSGANVLTF
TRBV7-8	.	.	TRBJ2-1	TGTGCCAGCAGCCCGCAACGACCAGACGTTGGGCATGAGCAGTTCTTC	CASSPQRPDVGHEQFF
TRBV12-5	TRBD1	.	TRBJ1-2	TGTGCTAGTGGTTTGCCAACAGGGACAGAGGATAACTATGGCTACACCTTC	CASGLPTGTEDNYGYTF
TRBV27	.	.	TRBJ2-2	TGTGCCAGCAGTATCGTTGCTCCCGCCGGGGAGCTGTTTTTT	CASSIVAPAGELFF
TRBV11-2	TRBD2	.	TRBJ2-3	TGTGCCAGCAGCGGAAGGGACTATATCGTAGATACGCAGTATTTT	CASSGRDYIVDTQYF
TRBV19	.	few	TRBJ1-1	TGTGCCAGTAGTATGTTGGGGGCTACTGAAGCTTTCTTT	CASSMLGATEAFF
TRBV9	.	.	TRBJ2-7	TGTGCCAGCAGCACCCACGACTCGGGTAGCCGGAGGGCCTACGAGCAGTACTTC	CASSTHDSGSRRAYEQYF
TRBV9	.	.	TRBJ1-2	TGTGCCAGCAGCCCTGAGACAGGACACTATGGCTACACCTTC	CASSPETGHYGYTF